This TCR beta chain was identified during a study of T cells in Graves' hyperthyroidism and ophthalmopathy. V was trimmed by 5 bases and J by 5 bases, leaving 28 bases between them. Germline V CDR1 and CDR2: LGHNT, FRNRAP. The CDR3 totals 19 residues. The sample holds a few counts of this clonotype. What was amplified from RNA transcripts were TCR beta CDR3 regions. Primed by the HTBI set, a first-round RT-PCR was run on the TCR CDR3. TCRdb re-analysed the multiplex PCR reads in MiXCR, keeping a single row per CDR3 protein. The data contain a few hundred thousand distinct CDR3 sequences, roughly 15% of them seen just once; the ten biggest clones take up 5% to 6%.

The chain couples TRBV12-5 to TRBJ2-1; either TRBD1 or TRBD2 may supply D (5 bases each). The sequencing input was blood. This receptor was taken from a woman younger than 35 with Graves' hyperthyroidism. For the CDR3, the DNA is TGTGCTAGTGGTGAGTTCGCCGGGACCCTCCTACGGGCACACAATGAGCAGTTCTTC. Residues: CASGEFAGTLLRAHNEQFF.